This T cell receptor (beta chain) was observed in a study of post-analysis software for immune sequencing data. Concerning this clonotype: Its cognate antigen is unknown.

Findings and caveats of the study: Five TRBV segments, including TRBV5-6, TRBV5-1 and TRBV20-1, were more frequent in patients than controls.

This CDR3 is built from 14 residues. V lost 0 bases and J 13 bases, leaving 18 bases between the germline ends. Germline V gene sequence: CDR1 MGHRA, CDR2 YSYEKL. Unique molecular identifiers had been added to the TCR beta cDNA libraries. Researchers reported around 510,000 cDNA molecules coming from roughly 0.93 to 9.6 million T cells. MiXCR, applied by TCRdb to the PCR reads, yields one record per CDR3 protein. The table records about half a million distinct CDR3 sequences, 30% to 40% of them present only once. J is TRBJ2-5 and V is TRBV4-1, with a tentative D call TRBD1 (6 bases). Input material: blood. The TCR sequence derives from a girl aged 2-17 years with multiple sclerosis. This CDR3 is CASSQDQTGYQLYF. The DNA of the CDR3 is TGCGCCAGCAGCCAAGATCAAACAGGGTATCAGCTGTACTTC.